One sample yielded the 2 T cell receptor beta chains listed below, sequenced in a study of tissue T cells after allogeneic stem cell transplantation. Measured with immunoSEQ multiplex PCR; TCRdb has only the in-frame clones, and not every one. The sample shows several thousand clones, about 50% of them seen only once. Time point: mouse harvest day 7 after allogeneic transplant. The graft held 10^6 splenic CD5+ T cells and 10^7 T-cell-depleted bone marrow cells. The material sequenced was gut tissue. These TCRs come from a female BALB/c mouse given C57BL/6 T cells with graft-versus-host disease after an allogeneic hematopoietic cell transplant.

By sample share, this clone is medium-sized (0.01 to 0.1%). Genes and germline are mouse. The read stops 1 residue short of the end of the CDR3; the missing end is completed from the germline J gene. V usage is TRBV23 and J usage is TRBJ1-2; the DNA was not used to check the table's D call, TRBD1. The CDR3 length is 15 residues. Germline-derived CDR1 and CDR2 are KGHTA and FQNQQP. The CDR3 region is CSSSQPGHANSDYTF. The sequenced part of the CDR3 DNA is TGCTCCAGCAGTCAACCGGGACATGCAAACTCCGACTACACC.

Of note for this clone: Mouse germline and gene names are used. The sequenced fragment ends 1 residue before the CDR3 boundary, so the rest is inferred from the germline J gene. The chain has TRBV26 and TRBJ2-3; TRBD2 aligns across 9 bases. The junction had 6 bases not matched to a gene; V was cut back by 1 base and J by 1 base. This CDR3 region has 17 residues. The germline V gene has CDR1 KGHPV and CDR2 FQNQEV (reference sequence). This CDR3 is CASSLWLLGGGAETLYF. Partial CDR3 DNA: TGTGCCAGCAGTCTGTGGCTACTGGGGGGTGGTGCAGAAACGCTGTAT.